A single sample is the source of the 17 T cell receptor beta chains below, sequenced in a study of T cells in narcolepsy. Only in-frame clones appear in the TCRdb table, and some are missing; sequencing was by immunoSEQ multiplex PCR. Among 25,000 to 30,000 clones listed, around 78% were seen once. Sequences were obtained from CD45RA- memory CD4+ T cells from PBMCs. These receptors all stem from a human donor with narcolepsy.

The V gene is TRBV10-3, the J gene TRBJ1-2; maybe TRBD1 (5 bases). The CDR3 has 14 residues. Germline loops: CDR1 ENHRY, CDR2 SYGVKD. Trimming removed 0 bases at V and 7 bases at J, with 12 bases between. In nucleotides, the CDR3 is TGTGCCATCAGTGAGTCCGGAGGGGCCGGTGGCTACACCTTC. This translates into CAISESGGAGGYTF.

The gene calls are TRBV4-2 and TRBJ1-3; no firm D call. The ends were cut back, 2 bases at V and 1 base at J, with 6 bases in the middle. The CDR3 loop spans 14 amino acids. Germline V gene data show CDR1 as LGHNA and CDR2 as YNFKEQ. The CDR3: CASSQPGSGNTIYF. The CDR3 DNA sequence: TGTGCCAGCAGCCAACCGGGGTCTGGAAACACCATATATTTT.

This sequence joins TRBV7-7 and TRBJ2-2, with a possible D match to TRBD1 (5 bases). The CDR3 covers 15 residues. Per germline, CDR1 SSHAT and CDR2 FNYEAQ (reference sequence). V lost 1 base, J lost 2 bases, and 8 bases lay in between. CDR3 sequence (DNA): TGTGCCAGCAGCTTAGGGACACCTAACACCGGGGAGCTGTTTTTT. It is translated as CASSLGTPNTGELFF.

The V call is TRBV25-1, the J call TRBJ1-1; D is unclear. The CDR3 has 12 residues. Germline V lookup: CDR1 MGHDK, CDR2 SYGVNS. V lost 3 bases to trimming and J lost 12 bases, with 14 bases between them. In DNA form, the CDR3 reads TGTGCCAGCAGTGAGGGTACCCCGAGAACTTTCTTT. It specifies CASSEGTPRTFF.

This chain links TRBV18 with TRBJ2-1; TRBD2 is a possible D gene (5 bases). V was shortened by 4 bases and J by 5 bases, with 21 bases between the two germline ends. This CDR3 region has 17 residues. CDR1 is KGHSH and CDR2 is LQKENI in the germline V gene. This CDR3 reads CASSREFAKRNHNEQFF. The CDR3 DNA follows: TGTGCCAGCTCACGGGAGTTTGCGAAGCGGAATCACAATGAGCAGTTCTTC.

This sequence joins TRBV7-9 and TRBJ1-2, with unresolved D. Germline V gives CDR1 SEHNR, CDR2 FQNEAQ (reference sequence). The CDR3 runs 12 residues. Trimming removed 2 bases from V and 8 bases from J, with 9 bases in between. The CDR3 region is CASSLRAGGYTF. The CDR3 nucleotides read TGTGCCAGCAGCTTAAGGGCGGGCGGCTACACCTTC.

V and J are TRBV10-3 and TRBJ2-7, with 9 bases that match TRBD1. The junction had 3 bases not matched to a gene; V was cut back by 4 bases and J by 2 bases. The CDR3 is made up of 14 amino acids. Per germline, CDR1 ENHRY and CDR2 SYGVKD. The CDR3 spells CAISGGTGTYEQYF. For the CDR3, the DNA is TGTGCCATCAGTGGGGGGACAGGGACCTACGAGCAGTACTTC.

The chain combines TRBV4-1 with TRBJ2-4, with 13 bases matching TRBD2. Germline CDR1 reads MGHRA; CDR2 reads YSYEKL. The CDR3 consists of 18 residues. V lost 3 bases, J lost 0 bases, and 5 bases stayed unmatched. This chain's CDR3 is CASSQGLAGTVAKNIQYF. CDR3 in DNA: TGCGCCAGCAGCCAGGGACTAGCGGGGACCGTAGCCAAAAACATTCAGTACTTC.

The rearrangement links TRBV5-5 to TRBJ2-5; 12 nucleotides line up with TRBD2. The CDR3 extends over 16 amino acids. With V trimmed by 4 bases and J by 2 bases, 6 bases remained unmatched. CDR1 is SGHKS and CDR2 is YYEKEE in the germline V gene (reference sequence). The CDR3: CASSPRTSGGQETQYF. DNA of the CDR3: TGTGCCAGCAGCCCTCGCACTAGCGGGGGGCAAGAGACCCAGTACTTC.

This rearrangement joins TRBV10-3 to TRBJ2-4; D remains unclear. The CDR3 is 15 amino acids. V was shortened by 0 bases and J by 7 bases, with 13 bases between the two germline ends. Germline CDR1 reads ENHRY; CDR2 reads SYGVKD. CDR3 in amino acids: CAISESWISKNIQYF. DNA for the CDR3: TGTGCCATCAGTGAGTCGTGGATTTCAAAGAACATTCAGTACTTC.

CDR3 nucleotide sequence: TGTGCCAGCAGCCTAGACAGGGGGCAGAGGAATGAGCAGTTCTTC. This sequence encodes CASSLDRGQRNEQFF. This chain joins TRBV7-2 and TRBJ2-1; 10 nucleotides line up with TRBD1. With V trimmed by 5 bases and J by 7 bases, 8 bases remained unmatched. CDR3 length: 15 residues. Germline V lookup: CDR1 SGHTA, CDR2 FQGNSA. Together with reference TRBV7-2 and TRBJ2-1, the CDR3 gives the full variable domain: GAGVSQSPSNKVTEKGKDVELRCDPISGHTALYWYRQSLGQGLEFLIYFQGNSAPDKSGLPSDRFSAERTGGSVSTLTIQRTQQEDSAVYLCASSLDRGQRNEQFFGPGTRLTVL.

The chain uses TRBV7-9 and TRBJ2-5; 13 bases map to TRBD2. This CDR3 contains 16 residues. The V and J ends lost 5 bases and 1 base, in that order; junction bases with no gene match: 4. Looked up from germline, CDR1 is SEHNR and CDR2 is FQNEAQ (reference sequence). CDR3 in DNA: TGTGCCAGCAGCCCAGGGACTAGCGGGGCCCAAGAGACCCAGTACTTC. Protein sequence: CASSPGTSGAQETQYF.

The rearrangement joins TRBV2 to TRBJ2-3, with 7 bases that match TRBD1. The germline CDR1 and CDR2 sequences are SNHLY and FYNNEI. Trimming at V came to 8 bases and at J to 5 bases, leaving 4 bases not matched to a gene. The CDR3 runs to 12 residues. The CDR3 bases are TGTGCCAGCGAGGGGGCGCAAGATACGCAGTATTTT. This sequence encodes CASEGAQDTQYF.

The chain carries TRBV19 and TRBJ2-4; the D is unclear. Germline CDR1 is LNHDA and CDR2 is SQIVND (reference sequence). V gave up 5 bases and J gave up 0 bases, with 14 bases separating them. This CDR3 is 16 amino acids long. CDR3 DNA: TGTGCCAGTAGTTTCTCCCCTCGGATAGCCAAAAACATTCAGTACTTC. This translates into CASSFSPRIAKNIQYF.

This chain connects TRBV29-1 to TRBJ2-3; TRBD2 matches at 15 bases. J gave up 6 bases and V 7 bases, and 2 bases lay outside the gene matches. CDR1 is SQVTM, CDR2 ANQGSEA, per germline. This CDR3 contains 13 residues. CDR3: CSAGTSGGDTQYF. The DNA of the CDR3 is TGCAGCGCCGGGACTAGCGGGGGGGATACGCAGTATTTT.

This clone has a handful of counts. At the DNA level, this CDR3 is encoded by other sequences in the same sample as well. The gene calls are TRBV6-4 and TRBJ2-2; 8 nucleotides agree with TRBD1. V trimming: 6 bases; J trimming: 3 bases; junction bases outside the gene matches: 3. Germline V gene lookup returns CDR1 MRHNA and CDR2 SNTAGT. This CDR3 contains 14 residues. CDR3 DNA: TGTGCCAGCAGCGCGGACAGGGACACCGGGGAGCTGTTTTTT. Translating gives CASSADRDTGELFF.

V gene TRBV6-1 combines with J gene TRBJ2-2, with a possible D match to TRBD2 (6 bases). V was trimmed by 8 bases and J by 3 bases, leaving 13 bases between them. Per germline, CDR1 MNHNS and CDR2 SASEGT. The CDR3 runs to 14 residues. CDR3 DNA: TGTGCCAGCGGTCGGGAGAGGTACACCGGGGAGCTGTTTTTT. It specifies CASGRERYTGELFF.